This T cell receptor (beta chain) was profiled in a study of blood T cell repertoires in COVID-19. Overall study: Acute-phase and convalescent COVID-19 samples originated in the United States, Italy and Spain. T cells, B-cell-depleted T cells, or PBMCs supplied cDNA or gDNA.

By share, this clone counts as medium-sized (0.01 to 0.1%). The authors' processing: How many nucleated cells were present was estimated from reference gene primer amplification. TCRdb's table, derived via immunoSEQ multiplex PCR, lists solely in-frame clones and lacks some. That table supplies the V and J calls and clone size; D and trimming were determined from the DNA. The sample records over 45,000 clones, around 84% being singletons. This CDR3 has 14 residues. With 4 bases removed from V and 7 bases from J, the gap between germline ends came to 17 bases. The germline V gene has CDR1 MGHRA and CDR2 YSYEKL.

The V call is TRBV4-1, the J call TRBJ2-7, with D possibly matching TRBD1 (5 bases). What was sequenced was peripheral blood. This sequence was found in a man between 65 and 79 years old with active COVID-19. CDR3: CASSLRQPTMEQYF. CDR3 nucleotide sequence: TGCGCCAGCAGCCTTCGACAGCCCACTATGGAGCAGTACTTC.